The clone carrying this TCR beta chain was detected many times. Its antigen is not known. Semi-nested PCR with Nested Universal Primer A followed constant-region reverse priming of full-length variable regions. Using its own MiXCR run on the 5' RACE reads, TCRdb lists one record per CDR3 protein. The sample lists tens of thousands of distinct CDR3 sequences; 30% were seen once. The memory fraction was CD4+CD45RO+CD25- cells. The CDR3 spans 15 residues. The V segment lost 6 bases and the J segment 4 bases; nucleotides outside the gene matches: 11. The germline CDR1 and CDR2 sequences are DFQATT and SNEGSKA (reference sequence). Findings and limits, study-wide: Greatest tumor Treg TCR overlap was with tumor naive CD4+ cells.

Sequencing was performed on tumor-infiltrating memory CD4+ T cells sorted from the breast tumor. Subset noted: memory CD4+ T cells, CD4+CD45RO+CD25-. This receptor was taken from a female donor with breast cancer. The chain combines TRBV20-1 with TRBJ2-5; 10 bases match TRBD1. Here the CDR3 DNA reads TGCAGTGCGCCAACCAGGACAGGGGGTGGAGAGACCCAGTACTTC. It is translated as CSAPTRTGGGETQYF.